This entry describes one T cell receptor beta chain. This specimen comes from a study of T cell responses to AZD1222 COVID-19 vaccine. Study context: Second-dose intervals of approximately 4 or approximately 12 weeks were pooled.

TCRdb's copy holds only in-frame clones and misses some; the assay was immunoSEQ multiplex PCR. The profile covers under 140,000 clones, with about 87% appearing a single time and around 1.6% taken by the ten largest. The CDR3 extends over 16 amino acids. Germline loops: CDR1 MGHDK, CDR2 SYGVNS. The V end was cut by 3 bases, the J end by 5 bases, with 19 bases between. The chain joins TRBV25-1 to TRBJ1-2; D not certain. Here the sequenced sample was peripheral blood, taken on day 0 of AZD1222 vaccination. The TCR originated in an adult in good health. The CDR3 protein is CASSDRQLDGRYGYTF. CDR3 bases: TGTGCCAGCAGTGATAGGCAACTGGATGGGCGGTATGGCTACACCTTC.